The entry below gives a single TCR beta chain sequence along with its context. This record comes from a study of blood T cell repertoires in COVID-19. This table comes from immunoSEQ multiplex PCR, and its TCRdb copy is limited to in-frame clones, with some not included. The table has about 50,000 clones, 75% to 85% seen once. V dropped 1 base and J dropped 4 bases, with 7 bases sitting between them. The CDR3 covers 13 residues. The germline V gene encodes CDR1 MDHEN and CDR2 SYDVKM. The gene calls are TRBV28 and TRBJ2-5; D gene uncertain. Input material: peripheral blood. This sequence originates from a human donor in a cohort sampled during active COVID-19. CDR3 coding DNA: TGTGCCAGCAGTTTATTTCCCGTAGAGACCCAGTACTTC. Encoded protein: CASSLFPVETQYF.